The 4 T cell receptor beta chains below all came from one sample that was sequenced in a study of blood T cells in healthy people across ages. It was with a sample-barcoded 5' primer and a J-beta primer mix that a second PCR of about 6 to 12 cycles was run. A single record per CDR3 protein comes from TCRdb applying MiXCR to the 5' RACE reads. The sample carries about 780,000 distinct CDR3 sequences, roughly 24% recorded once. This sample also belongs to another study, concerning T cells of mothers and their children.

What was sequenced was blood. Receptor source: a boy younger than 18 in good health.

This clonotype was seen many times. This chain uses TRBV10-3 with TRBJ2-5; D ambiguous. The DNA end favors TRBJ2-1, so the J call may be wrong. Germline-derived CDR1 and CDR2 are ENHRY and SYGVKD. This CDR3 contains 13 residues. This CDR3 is CAISTTPVDEQFF. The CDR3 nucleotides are TGTGCCATCAGTACGACCCCGGTGGATGAGCAGTTCTTC.

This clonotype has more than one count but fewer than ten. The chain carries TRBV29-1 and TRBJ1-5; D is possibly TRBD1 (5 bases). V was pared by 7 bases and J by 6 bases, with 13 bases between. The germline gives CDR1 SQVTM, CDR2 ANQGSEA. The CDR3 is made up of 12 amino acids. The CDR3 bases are TGCAGCGCAAAACTTACAGGTCAGCCCCAGCATTTT. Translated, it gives CSAKLTGQPQHF.

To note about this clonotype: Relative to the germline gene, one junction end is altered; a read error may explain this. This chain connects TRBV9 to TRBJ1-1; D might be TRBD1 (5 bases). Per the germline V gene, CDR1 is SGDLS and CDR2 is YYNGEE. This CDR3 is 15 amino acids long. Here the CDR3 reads CASSKQTGHNTEASF. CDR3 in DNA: TGTGCCAGCAGTAAGCAAACGGGGCATAACACTGAAGCTTCCTTT.

For the CDR3, the DNA is TGTGCCAGCAGCGTCGGGCTAAACACAGATACGCAGTATTTT. Its translation is CASSVGLNTDTQYF. The genes are TRBV7-9 and TRBJ2-3; D remains ambiguous. Germline CDR1 SEHNR, CDR2 FQNEAQ (reference sequence). V was cut by 5 bases and J by 2 bases, with 11 bases left in between. The CDR3 has 14 amino acids.